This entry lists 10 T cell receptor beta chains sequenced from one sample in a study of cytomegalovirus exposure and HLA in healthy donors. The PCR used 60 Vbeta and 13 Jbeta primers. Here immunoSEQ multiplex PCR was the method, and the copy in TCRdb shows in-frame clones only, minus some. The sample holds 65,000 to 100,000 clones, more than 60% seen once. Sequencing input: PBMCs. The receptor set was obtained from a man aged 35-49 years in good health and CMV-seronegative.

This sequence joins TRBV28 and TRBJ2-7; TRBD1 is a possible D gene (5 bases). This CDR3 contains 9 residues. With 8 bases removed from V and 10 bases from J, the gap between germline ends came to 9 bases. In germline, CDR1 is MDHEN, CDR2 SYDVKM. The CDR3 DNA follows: TGTGCCAGCGGGGCTGAACAGTACTTC. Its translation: CASGAEQYF.

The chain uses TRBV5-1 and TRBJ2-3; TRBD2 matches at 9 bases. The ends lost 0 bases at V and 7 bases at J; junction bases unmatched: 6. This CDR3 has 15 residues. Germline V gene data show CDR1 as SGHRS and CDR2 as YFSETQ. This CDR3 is CASSLGRGGLNTQYF. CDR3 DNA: TGCGCCAGCAGCTTGGGGCGGGGGGGCCTTAATACGCAGTATTTT.

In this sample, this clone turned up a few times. This CDR3 reads CASSQFFGTSSGNTIYF. CDR3 nucleotides: TGCGCCAGCAGCCAATTTTTCGGGACTAGCTCTGGAAACACCATATATTTT. The chain employs TRBV4-1 and TRBJ1-3; D is perhaps TRBD1 (5 bases). CDR3 length: 17 residues. V lost 2 bases and J lost 0, with 14 bases in between. Germline CDR1 reads MGHRA; CDR2 reads YSYEKL.

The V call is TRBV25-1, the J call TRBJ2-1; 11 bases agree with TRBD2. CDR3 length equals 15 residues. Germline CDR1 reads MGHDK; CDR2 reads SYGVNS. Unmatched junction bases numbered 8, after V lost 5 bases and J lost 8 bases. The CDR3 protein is CASSFLAGGPDEQFF. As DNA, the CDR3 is TGTGCCAGCAGTTTTCTAGCGGGGGGCCCGGATGAGCAGTTCTTC. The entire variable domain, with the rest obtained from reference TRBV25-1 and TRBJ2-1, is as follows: EADIYQTPRYLVIGTGKKITLECSQTMGHDKMYWYQQDPGMELHLIHYSYGVNSTEKGDLSSESTVSRIRTEHFPLTLESARPSHTSQYLCASSFLAGGPDEQFFGPGTRLTVL.

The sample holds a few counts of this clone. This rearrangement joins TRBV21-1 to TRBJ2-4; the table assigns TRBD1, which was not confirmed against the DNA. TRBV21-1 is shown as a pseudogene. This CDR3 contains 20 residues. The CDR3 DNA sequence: TGTGCCAGCAGCAAAGGCGGGGACAGGGGCCGCGAACTAGCCAAAAACATTCAGTACTTC. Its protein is CASSKGGDRGRELAKNIQYF.

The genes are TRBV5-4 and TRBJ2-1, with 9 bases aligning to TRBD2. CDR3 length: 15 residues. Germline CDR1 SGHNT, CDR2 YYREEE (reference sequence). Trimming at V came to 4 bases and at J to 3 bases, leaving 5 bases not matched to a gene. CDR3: CASSNRLADYNEQFF. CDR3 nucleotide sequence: TGTGCCAGCAGCAACAGACTAGCGGACTACAATGAGCAGTTCTTC. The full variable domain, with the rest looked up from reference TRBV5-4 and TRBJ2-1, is ETGVTQSPTHLIKTRGQQVTLRCSSQSGHNTVSWYQQALGQGPQFIFQYYREEENGRGNFPPRFSGLQFPNYSSELNVNALELDDSALYLCASSNRLADYNEQFFGPGTRLTVL.

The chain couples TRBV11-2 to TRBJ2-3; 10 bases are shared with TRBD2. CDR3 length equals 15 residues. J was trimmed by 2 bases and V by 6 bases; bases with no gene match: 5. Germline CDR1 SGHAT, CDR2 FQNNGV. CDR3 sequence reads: CASSLSGGATDTQYF. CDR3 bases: TGTGCCAGCAGTCTCAGCGGGGGGGCCACAGATACGCAGTATTTT. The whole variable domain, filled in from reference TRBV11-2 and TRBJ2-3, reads EAGVAQSPRYKIIEKRQSVAFWCNPISGHATLYWYQQILGQGPKLLIQFQNNGVVDDSQLPKDRFSAERLKGVDSTLKIQPAKLEDSAVYLCASSLSGGATDTQYFGPGTRLTVL.

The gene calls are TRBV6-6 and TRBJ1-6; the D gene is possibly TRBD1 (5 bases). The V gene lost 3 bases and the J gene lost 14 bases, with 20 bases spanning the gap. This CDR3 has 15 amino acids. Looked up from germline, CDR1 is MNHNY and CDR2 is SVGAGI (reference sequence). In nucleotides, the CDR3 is TGTGCCAGCAGTTATGATAGGTCCTCCGGGGGGGCCCTCCACTTT. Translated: CASSYDRSSGGALHF.

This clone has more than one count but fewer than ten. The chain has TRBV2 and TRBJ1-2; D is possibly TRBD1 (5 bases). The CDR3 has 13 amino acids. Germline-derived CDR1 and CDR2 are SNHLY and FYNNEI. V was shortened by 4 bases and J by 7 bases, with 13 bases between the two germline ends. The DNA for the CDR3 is TGTGCCAGCAGTGCCCAAGGGGCTTCTGGCTACACCTTC. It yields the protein CASSAQGASGYTF.

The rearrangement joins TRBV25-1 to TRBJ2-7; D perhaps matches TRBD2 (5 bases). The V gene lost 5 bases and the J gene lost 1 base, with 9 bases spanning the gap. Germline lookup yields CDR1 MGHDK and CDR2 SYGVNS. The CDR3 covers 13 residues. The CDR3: CASSLPGSYEQYF. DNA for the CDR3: TGTGCCAGCAGTCTACCGGGATCCTACGAGCAGTACTTC.